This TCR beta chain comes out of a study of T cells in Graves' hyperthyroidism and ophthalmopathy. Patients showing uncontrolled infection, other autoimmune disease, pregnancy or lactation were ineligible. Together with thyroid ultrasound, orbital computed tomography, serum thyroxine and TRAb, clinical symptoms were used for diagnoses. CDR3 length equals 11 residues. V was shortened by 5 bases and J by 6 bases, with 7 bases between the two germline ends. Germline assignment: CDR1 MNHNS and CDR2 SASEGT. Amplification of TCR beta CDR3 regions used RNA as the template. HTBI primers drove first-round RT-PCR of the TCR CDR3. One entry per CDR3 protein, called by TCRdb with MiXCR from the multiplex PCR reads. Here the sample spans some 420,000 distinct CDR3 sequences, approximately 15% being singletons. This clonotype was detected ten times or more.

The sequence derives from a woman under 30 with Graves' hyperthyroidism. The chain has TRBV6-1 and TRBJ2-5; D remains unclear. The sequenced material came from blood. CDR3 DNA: TGTGCCAGCAGTTACGACCAGACCCAGTACTTC. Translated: CASSYDQTQYF.